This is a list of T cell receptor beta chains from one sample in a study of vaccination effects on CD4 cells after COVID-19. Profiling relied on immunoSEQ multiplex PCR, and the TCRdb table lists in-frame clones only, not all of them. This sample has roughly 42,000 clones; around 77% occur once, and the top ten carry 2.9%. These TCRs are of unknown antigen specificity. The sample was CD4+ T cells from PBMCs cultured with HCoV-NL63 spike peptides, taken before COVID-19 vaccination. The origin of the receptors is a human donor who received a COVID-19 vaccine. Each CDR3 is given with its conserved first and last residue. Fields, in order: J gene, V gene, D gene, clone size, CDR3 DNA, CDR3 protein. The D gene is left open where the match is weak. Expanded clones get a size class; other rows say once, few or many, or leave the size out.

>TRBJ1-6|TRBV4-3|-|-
TGCGCCAGCAGCCAAGAACCCGCAGCGAATTCACCCCTCCACTTT
CASSQEPAANSPLHF
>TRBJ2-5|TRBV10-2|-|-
TGCGCCAGCAGGGTCGGCTTAGGGCTTCGGGAGACCCAGTACTTC
CASRVGLGLRETQYF
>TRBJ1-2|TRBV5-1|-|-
TGCGCCAGCAGCTTGCGGGAGGAGTATGGCTACACCTTC
CASSLREEYGYTF
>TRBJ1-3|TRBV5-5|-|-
TGTGCCAGCAGCTTGCGTTCAGGGTTCACCCACGACTCTGGAAACACCATATATTTT
CASSLRSGFTHDSGNTIYF
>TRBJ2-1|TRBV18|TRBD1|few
TGTGCCAGCTCACCGCGGGACAGGGCTAATGAGCAGTTCTTC
CASSPRDRANEQFF
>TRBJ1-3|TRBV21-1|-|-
TGTGCCAGCAGCAAAGCGCCAGGGACAGCCCGGAACACCATATATTTT
CASSKAPGTARNTIYF
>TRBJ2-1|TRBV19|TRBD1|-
TGTGCCAGTAGTATAATTGGGACAGGTTTCGGCAATGAGCAGTTCTTC
CASSIIGTGFGNEQFF
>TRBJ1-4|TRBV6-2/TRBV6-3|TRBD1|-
TGTGCCAGCAGTTCGAACCGGGACAGAGCAACTAATGAAAAACTGTTTTTT
CASSSNRDRATNEKLFF
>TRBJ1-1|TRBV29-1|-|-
TGCAGCGTTGGCAGATTAAACACTGAAGCTTTCTTT
CSVGRLNTEAFF
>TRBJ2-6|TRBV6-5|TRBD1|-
TGTGCCAGCTGGGGACAGGGGGCTGGGGCCAACGTCCTGACTTTC
CASWGQGAGANVLTF
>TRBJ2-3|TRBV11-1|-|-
TGTGCCAGCAGCATCAGGGGTATCAGCACAGATACGCAGTATTTT
CASSIRGISTDTQYF
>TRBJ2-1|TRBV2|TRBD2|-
TGTGCCAGCAGAACCGGGACTAGCAGGGACAATGAGCAGTTCTTC
CASRTGTSRDNEQFF
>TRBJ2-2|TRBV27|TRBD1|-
TGTGCCAGCAGGGTCTTAATGAGGACAGGGAAGACCGGGGAGCTGTTTTTT
CASRVLMRTGKTGELFF
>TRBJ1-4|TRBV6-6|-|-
TGTGTTTCAGGGTCCCCTAATGAAAAACTGTTTTTT
CVSGSPNEKLFF
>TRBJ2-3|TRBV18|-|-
TGTGCCAGCTCCCCGCCCCCGGCAACAGATACGCAGTATTTT
CASSPPPATDTQYF
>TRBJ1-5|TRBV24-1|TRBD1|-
TGTGCCACCAGTGAGTCCGGGACAGGGTTTAGTCAGCCCCAGCATTTT
CATSESGTGFSQPQHF
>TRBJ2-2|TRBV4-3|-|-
TGCGCCAGCAGCCAAAGCTACACCGGGGAGCTGTTTTTT
CASSQSYTGELFF
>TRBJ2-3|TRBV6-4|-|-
TGTGCCAGCAGTGAGTCCGATCTAACGGATACGCAGTATTTT
CASSESDLTDTQYF
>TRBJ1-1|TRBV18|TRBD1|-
TGTGCCAGCTCACCAGGGACAGTAACTCTGAACACTGAAGCTTTCTTT
CASSPGTVTLNTEAFF
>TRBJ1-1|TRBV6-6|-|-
TGTGCCAGCAGTTACAACACCCAAAACACTGAAGCTTTCTTT
CASSYNTQNTEAFF
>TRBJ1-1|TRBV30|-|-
TGTGCCTGGACCGGGACTAGGACTGAAGCTTTCTTT
CAWTGTRTEAFF
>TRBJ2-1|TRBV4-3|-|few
TGCGCCAGCAGCCAGCCCCCCTCCTACAATGAGCAGTTCTTC
CASSQPPSYNEQFF
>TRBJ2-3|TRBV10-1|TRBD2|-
TGCGCCAGCAGTGAGTCTGTGCGACTAGCGGGACCCACAGATACGCAGTATTTT
CASSESVRLAGPTDTQYF
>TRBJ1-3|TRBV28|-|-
TGTGCCAGCAGTTCCGCCCTACGAAACACCATATATTTT
CASSSALRNTIYF
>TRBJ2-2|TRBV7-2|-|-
TGTGCCAGCAGCTTATGGGTTCGGAAAATCACCGGGGAGCTGTTTTTT
CASSLWVRKITGELFF
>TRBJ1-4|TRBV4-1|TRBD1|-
TGCGCCAGCAGCCTAGAATACAGGGGAGGACGTGAAAAACTGTTTTTT
CASSLEYRGGREKLFF
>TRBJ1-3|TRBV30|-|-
TGTGCCTGGAGTGTTTCAGAAAACACCATATATTTT
CAWSVSENTIYF
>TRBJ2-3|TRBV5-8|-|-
TGTGCCAGCCCAGCCGGGCCGGGACAAGGCACAGATACGCAGTATTTT
CASPAGPGQGTDTQYF
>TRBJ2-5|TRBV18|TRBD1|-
TGTGCCAGCTCACGGGACAGCCAAGAGACCCAGTACTTC
CASSRDSQETQYF
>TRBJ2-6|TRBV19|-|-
TGTGCCAGTAGTATAGATGCAGGGTCTGGGGCCAACGTCCTGACTTTC
CASSIDAGSGANVLTF
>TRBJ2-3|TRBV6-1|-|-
TGTGCCAGCGTTCGGGACAGCACAGATACGCAGTATTTT
CASVRDSTDTQYF
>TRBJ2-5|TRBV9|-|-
TGTGCCAGCAGCGTACAAGGGACCCAAGAGACCCAGTACTTC
CASSVQGTQETQYF
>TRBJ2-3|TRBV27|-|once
TGTGCCAGCAGTTACACCCTCGGGAAGGATACGCAGTATTTT
CASSYTLGKDTQYF
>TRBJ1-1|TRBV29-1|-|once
TGCAGCGTTGGAGGGCAGTATTACACTGAAGCTTTCTTT
CSVGGQYYTEAFF
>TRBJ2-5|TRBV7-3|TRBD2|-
TGTGCCAGCAGCTCTACCGGCGGGGGGGGCGAGACCCAGTACTTC
CASSSTGGGGETQYF
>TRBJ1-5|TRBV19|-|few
TGTGCCAGTAGTGAACGGCGGGTCGGTCAGCCCCAGCATTTT
CASSERRVGQPQHF
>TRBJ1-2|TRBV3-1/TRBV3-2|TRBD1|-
TGTGCCAGCAGCCAACAGACAGGGAGGGAAAACTATGGCTACACCTTC
CASSQQTGRENYGYTF
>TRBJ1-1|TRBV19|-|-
TGTGCCAGTAGTATAGCCGGGATCCAATTCGCGAACACTGAAGCTTTCTTT
CASSIAGIQFANTEAFF
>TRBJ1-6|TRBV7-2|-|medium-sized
TGTGCCAGCAGCCTAGGGACTGACTTTAATTCACCCCTCCACTTT
CASSLGTDFNSPLHF
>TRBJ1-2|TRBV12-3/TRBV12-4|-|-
TGTGCCAGCAGTTTTCAGGGGCGCTATGGCTACACCTTC
CASSFQGRYGYTF
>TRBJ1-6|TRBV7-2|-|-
TGTGCCAGCAGCCGCGACAGGAGTAATTCACCCCTCCACTTT
CASSRDRSNSPLHF
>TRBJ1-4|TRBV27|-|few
TGTGCCAGCAGTTTATCGGGTGAAAAACTGTTTTTT
CASSLSGEKLFF
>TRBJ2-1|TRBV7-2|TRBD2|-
TGTGCCAGCAGCTTTGGGGGGGTTATAGATGAGCAGTTCTTC
CASSFGGVIDEQFF
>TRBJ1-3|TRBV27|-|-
TGTGCCAGCAGCCCATACGGCCATTTCTCTGGAAACACCATATATTTT
CASSPYGHFSGNTIYF